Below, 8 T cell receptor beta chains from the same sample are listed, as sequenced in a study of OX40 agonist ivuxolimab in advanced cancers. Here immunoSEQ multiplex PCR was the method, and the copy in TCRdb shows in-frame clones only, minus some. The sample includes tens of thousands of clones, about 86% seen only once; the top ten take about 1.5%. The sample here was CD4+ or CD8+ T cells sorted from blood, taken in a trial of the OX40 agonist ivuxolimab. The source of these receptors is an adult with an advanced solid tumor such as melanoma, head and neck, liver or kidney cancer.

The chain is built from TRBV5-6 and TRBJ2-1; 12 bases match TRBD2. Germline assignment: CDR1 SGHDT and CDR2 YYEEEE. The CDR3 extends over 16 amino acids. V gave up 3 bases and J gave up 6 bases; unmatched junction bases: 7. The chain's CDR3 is CASSWWTSGILNEQFF. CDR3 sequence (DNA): TGTGCCAGCAGCTGGTGGACTAGCGGGATTCTCAATGAGCAGTTCTTC.

For the CDR3, the DNA is TGTGCCAGCAGTGAATATCAGGGGCGAAACACCATATATTTT. Translation: CASSEYQGRNTIYF. The rearrangement uses TRBV6-1 and TRBJ1-3, with D perhaps matching TRBD1 (6 bases). The V and J ends lost 2 bases and 5 bases respectively, with 10 bases between them. The germline CDR1 and CDR2 sequences are MNHNS and SASEGT. The CDR3 covers 14 residues.

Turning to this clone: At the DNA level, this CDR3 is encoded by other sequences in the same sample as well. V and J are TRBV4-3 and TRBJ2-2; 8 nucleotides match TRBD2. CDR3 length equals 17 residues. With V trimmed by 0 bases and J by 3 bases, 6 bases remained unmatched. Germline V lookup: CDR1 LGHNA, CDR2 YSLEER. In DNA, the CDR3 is TGCGCCAGCAGCCAAGATCCTGGGACTAGTGACACCGGGGAGCTGTTTTTT. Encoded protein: CASSQDPGTSDTGELFF.

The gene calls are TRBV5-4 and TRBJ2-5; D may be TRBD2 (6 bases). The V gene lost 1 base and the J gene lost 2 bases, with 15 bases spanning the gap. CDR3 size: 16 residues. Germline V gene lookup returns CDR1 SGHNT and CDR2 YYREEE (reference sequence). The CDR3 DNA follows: TGTGCCAGCAGCTTGAACGGAGGGAATTTTCAAGAGACCCAGTACTTC. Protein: CASSLNGGNFQETQYF.

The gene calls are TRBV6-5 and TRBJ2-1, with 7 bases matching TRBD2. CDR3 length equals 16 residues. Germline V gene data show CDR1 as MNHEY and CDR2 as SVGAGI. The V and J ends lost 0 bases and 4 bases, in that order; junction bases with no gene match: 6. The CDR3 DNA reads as TGTGCCAGCAGTTACTCGGGAGCGGGGCTTTACAATGAGCAGTTCTTC. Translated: CASSYSGAGLYNEQFF.

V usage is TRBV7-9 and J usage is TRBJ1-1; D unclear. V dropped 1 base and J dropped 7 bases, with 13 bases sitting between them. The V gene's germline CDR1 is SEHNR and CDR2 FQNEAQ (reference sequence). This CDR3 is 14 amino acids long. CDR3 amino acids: CASSLVLGSIEAFF. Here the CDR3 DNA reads TGTGCCAGCAGCTTAGTGCTTGGGTCTATTGAAGCTTTCTTT.

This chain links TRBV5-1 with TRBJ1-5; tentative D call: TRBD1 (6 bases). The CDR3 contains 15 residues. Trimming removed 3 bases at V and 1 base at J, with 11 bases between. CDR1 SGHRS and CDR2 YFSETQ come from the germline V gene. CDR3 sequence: CASSWAGASNQPQHF. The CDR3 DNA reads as TGCGCCAGCAGCTGGGCAGGGGCGAGCAATCAGCCCCAGCATTTT.

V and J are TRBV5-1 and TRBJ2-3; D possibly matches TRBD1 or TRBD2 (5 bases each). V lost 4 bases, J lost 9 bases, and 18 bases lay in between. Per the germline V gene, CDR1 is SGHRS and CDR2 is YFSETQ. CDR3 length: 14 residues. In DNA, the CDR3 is TGCGCCAGCAGCACCGGGACCACCTCGGAGACGCAGTATTTT. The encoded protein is CASSTGTTSETQYF.